What follows are 28 T cell receptor beta chains derived from one specimen sequenced in a study of PD-L1 blockade in urothelial cancer. Time point described: pretreatment peripheral blood. Assay used: immunoSEQ multiplex PCR; TCRdb lists only in-frame clones, some missing. The repertoire holds 60,000 or so clones, with 80% to 85% as singletons. The sequences come from PBMCs, collected around atezolizumab (anti-PD-L1) treatment. These receptors were obtained from an older man with urothelial cancer.

J is TRBJ2-7 and V is TRBV2; D call uncertain. This CDR3 is built from 12 residues. Per germline, CDR1 SNHLY and CDR2 FYNNEI. The V and J ends lost 5 bases and 4 bases respectively, with 9 bases between them. The DNA of the CDR3 is TGTGCCAGCAGTTCTAGTGATTACGAGCAGTACTTC. Its translation: CASSSSDYEQYF.

The gene calls are TRBV4-2 and TRBJ2-7, with D maybe TRBD1 (6 bases). This CDR3 spans 15 amino acids. The V end was cut by 1 base, the J end by 6 bases, with 16 bases between. Germline CDR1 reads LGHNA; CDR2 reads YNFKEQ. CDR3: CASSQGLGASGEQYF. CDR3 nucleotides: TGTGCCAGCAGCCAAGGTCTGGGGGCATCTGGCGAGCAGTACTTC.

The gene calls are TRBV5-4 and TRBJ2-7, with TRBD2 identical over 11 bases. Germline loops: CDR1 SGHNT, CDR2 YYREEE (reference sequence). There are 17 residues in the CDR3. Trimming cost V 6 bases and J 2 bases; bases outside gene matches: 13. CDR3 loop: CASTGGGLAGGAYEQYF. The CDR3, as DNA: TGTGCCAGCACCGGGGGAGGACTAGCGGGTGGAGCCTACGAGCAGTACTTC.

This chain uses TRBV25-1 with TRBJ2-3, with 14 nucleotides matching TRBD2. The CDR3 has 16 amino acids. CDR1 is MGHDK and CDR2 is SYGVNS in the germline V gene. With V trimmed by 3 bases and J by 5 bases, 4 bases remained unmatched. CDR3 coding DNA: TGTGCCAGCAGTGAGACTAGCGGGAGGGGGATAGATACGCAGTATTTT. Translating gives CASSETSGRGIDTQYF.

V gene TRBV29-1 combines with J gene TRBJ2-1; 10 nucleotides align to TRBD2. From germline, CDR1 is SQVTM and CDR2 ANQGSEA. V shed 0 bases, J shed 7 bases, and the junction held 6 bases outside the gene matches. The CDR3 runs 15 residues. This CDR3 reads CSVEERLAGDNEQFF. The CDR3 region has the DNA TGCAGCGTTGAAGAACGCCTAGCGGGAGATAATGAGCAGTTCTTC.

This clone occurred a few times. This chain joins TRBV18 and TRBJ1-4, with 7 bases identical to TRBD1. The CDR3 is 14 amino acids. Germline CDR1 reads KGHSH; CDR2 reads LQKENI. Unmatched junction bases numbered 10, after V lost 3 bases and J lost 12 bases. The CDR3 DNA reads TGTGCCAGCTCACCCGACGTGGGACAGACTCAACTGTTTTTT. Its translation is CASSPDVGQTQLFF.

The chain recombines TRBV19 with TRBJ1-1; 7 bases fit TRBD1. Germline trimming cut 7 bases from V and 0 bases from J; bases unmatched to any gene: 5. Germline V lookup: CDR1 LNHDA, CDR2 SQIVND (reference sequence). The CDR3 is 14 residues long. CDR3 loop: CASIPTGLNTEAFF. CDR3 nucleotides: TGTGCCAGTATCCCGACAGGGTTGAACACTGAAGCTTTCTTT.

V is TRBV19 and J is TRBJ1-2; a weak D match, TRBD1 (5 bases). The V end lost 4 bases, the J end lost 4 bases, and 19 bases lay between the germline ends. The CDR3 is made up of 16 amino acids. CDR1 and CDR2 from the germline V gene are LNHDA and SQIVND (reference sequence). The CDR3 here is CASSRPRGLGGYGYTF. CDR3 bases: TGTGCCAGTAGTAGGCCGCGGGGACTCGGGGGCTATGGCTACACCTTC.

The V and J genes are TRBV5-4 and TRBJ1-2; 7 positions match TRBD1. This CDR3 region has 16 residues. The trim removed 0 bases at V and 2 bases at J, leaving 7 bases unmatched. Looked up from germline, CDR1 is SGHNT and CDR2 is YYREEE (reference sequence). For the CDR3, the DNA is TGTGCCAGCAGCTTGGGGCAGGGGGTTATAAACTATGGCTACACCTTC. This codes for CASSLGQGVINYGYTF.

The chain recombines TRBV5-1 with TRBJ1-2; maybe TRBD1 (5 bases). The CDR3 has 14 amino acids. CDR1 and CDR2 from the germline V gene are SGHRS and YFSETQ. V lost 4 bases and J lost 4, with 14 bases in between. CDR3 coding DNA: TGCGCCAGCAGCACAGACAGTCAGGGCTATGGCTACACCTTC. Translated: CASSTDSQGYGYTF.

This rearrangement joins TRBV2 to TRBJ1-3; D is possibly TRBD1 (6 bases). Germline values: CDR1 SNHLY, CDR2 FYNNEI. The CDR3 runs to 15 residues. Trimming removed 4 bases at V and 2 bases at J, with 12 bases between. CDR3 nucleotide sequence: TGTGCCAGCAGTGTACAGGGTCAAACTGGAAACACCATATATTTT. Its protein is CASSVQGQTGNTIYF. Drawing the rest from reference TRBV2 and TRBJ1-3, the complete variable domain is EPEVTQTPSHQVTQMGQEVILRCVPISNHLYFYWYRQILGQKVEFLVSFYNNEISEKSEIFDDQFSVERPDGSNFTLKIRSTKLEDSAMYFCASSVQGQTGNTIYFGEGSWLTVV.

The CDR3 sequence is CASSALGTLNTEAFF. The DNA of the CDR3 is TGTGCCAGCAGTGCCCTCGGGACACTGAACACTGAAGCTTTCTTT. The gene calls are TRBV2 and TRBJ1-1; tentatively, D is TRBD1 (6 bases). The CDR3 length is 15 residues. In germline, CDR1 is SNHLY, CDR2 FYNNEI. Trimming took 4 bases from V and 0 from J, leaving 12 bases between them.

V is TRBV6-1 and J is TRBJ1-3; TRBD1 agrees at 8 bases. The CDR3 is made up of 15 amino acids. Germline V gives CDR1 MNHNS, CDR2 SASEGT. The J segment lost 3 bases and the V segment lost 2 bases, leaving 3 bases of the junction unmatched. The DNA of the CDR3 is TGTGCCAGCAGTGAACAGGGGGCAGTTGGAAACACCATATATTTT. Protein product: CASSEQGAVGNTIYF.

The genes are TRBV6-1 and TRBJ2-2; D possibly corresponds to TRBD1 (5 bases). Germline CDR1 reads MNHNS; CDR2 reads SASEGT. The V gene lost 5 bases and the J gene lost 1 base, with 8 bases spanning the gap. This CDR3 contains 14 residues. CDR3 residues: CASSQGLNTGELFF. The CDR3 DNA is TGTGCCAGCAGTCAGGGTCTGAACACCGGGGAGCTGTTTTTT.

The chain joins TRBV19 to TRBJ1-1; D gene ambiguous. This CDR3 is 14 amino acids long. With 5 bases removed from V and 5 bases from J, the gap between germline ends came to 15 bases. Germline V gene sequence: CDR1 LNHDA, CDR2 SQIVND (reference sequence). For the CDR3, the DNA is TGTGCCAGTAGTTTTTCGGGCCCGGGGACTGAAGCTTTCTTT. Protein: CASSFSGPGTEAFF.

As to this clone: The sample contains more than one DNA sequence encoding this CDR3. This chain uses TRBV7-2 with TRBJ2-5; D gene uncertain. The CDR3 totals 12 residues. Germline V gene data show CDR1 as SGHTA and CDR2 as FQGNSA. Trimming cost V 0 bases and J 5 bases, with 4 bases left between them. The CDR3 here is CASSLARETQYF. Here the CDR3 DNA reads TGTGCCAGCAGCTTAGCGCGTGAGACCCAGTACTTC.

The rearrangement links TRBV28 to TRBJ2-7; D may be TRBD2 (5 bases). In germline, CDR1 is MDHEN, CDR2 SYDVKM. Trimming removed 4 bases at V and 0 bases at J, with 7 bases between. CDR3 length equals 13 residues. The CDR3 region is CASSYSASYEQYF. CDR3 bases: TGTGCCAGCAGTTATAGCGCCTCCTACGAGCAGTACTTC.

The chain couples TRBV30 to TRBJ1-2, with a possible D match to TRBD1 (5 bases). V was pared by 2 bases and J by 10 bases, with 14 bases between. The CDR3 is 12 residues long. In germline, CDR1 is GTSNPN, CDR2 SVGIG (reference sequence). In nucleotides, the CDR3 is TGTGCCTGGAGTAGGCAGGGAATATACTACACCTTC. Protein sequence: CAWSRQGIYYTF.

The genes are TRBV29-1 and TRBJ2-1; the match to TRBD2 covers 12 bases. The germline V gene encodes CDR1 SQVTM and CDR2 ANQGSEA. V was clipped by 8 bases and J by 6 bases; unmatched bases: 5. CDR3 length: 13 residues. The CDR3 bases are TGCAGCTATCTAGCGGGAGGGCCCAATGAGCAGTTCTTC. Translation gives CSYLAGGPNEQFF.

The DNA of the CDR3 is TGTGCCAGCAGTTACTCGAGGTTCTCGGAGCAGTACTTC. Translating gives CASSYSRFSEQYF. The chain joins TRBV6-5 to TRBJ2-7, with unresolved D. CDR1 is MNHEY, CDR2 SVGAGI, per germline. CDR3 length: 13 residues. V lost 0 bases and J 7 bases, leaving 10 bases between the germline ends.

The genes are TRBV2 and TRBJ2-3; 7 bases are a match to TRBD2. Per the germline V gene, CDR1 is SNHLY and CDR2 is FYNNEI. This CDR3 contains 16 residues. J gave up 6 bases and V 7 bases, and 16 bases lay outside the gene matches. CDR3 DNA: TGTGCCAGCATGAACCCTCGGGGGGAGGGAGGTGATACGCAGTATTTT. Translation: CASMNPRGEGGDTQYF. The whole variable domain, remainder taken from reference TRBV2 and TRBJ2-3, is EPEVTQTPSHQVTQMGQEVILRCVPISNHLYFYWYRQILGQKVEFLVSFYNNEISEKSEIFDDQFSVERPDGSNFTLKIRSTKLEDSAMYFCASMNPRGEGGDTQYFGPGTRLTVL.

This chain joins TRBV2 and TRBJ2-7, with 7 bases identical to TRBD1. CDR3 length: 13 residues. V shed 3 bases and J 4 bases; nucleotides not matched to a gene: 3. Germline loops: CDR1 SNHLY, CDR2 FYNNEI. In DNA form, the CDR3 reads TGTGCCAGCAGTGACGGCAGGGGGTACGAGCAGTACTTC. Its protein product is CASSDGRGYEQYF.

This clone was seen only a few times. V is TRBV11-2 and J is TRBJ1-1, with no clear D. Deletions cut 1 base from V and 4 bases from J, with 13 bases between. The length of the CDR3 is 15 residues. Germline CDR1 and CDR2: SGHAT and FQNNGV. The chain's CDR3 is CASSLAWNSPTEAFF. The CDR3 nucleotides are TGTGCCAGCAGCTTAGCGTGGAACAGCCCCACTGAAGCTTTCTTT. Full variable domain (remainder filled in from reference TRBV11-2 and TRBJ1-1): EAGVAQSPRYKIIEKRQSVAFWCNPISGHATLYWYQQILGQGPKLLIQFQNNGVVDDSQLPKDRFSAERLKGVDSTLKIQPAKLEDSAVYLCASSLAWNSPTEAFFGQGTRLTVV.

The chain is built from TRBV7-2 and TRBJ2-1; D uncertain. Germline-derived CDR1 and CDR2 are SGHTA and FQGNSA. This CDR3 has 12 amino acids. Trimming took off 1 base at V and 6 bases at J, with 4 bases between the two ends. The CDR3 loop is CASSLDLNEQFF. As DNA, the CDR3 is TGTGCCAGCAGCTTAGATCTCAATGAGCAGTTCTTC.

V usage is TRBV6-1 and J usage is TRBJ1-3, with 9 positions matching TRBD1. Per germline, CDR1 MNHNS and CDR2 SASEGT. The CDR3 sequence is 15 residues long. Trimming took 5 bases from V and 2 from J; bases not matched to a gene: 4. This chain's CDR3 is CASSTGGDPGNTIYF. The CDR3 nucleotides are TGTGCCAGCAGTACAGGGGGCGATCCTGGAAACACCATATATTTT.

The chain employs TRBV7-9 and TRBJ1-1, with 10 bases aligning to TRBD1. Germline CDR1 and CDR2: SEHNR and FQNEAQ (reference sequence). The CDR3 has 17 residues. V shed 4 bases, J shed 1 base, and the junction held 9 bases outside the gene matches. CDR3 in DNA: TGTGCCAGCAGCTCCGACGGACAGGGGGAACAGAACACTGAAGCTTTCTTT. This encodes CASSSDGQGEQNTEAFF.

This clone was seen a handful of times. The chain is built from TRBV6-4 and TRBJ1-2, with 8 bases identical to TRBD1. The V segment lost 4 bases and the J segment 4 bases; nucleotides outside the gene matches: 5. The CDR3 is made up of 14 amino acids. Per the germline V gene, CDR1 is MRHNA and CDR2 is SNTAGT. The CDR3 protein is CASSATGGGYGYTF. The CDR3 DNA is TGTGCCAGCAGTGCCACAGGGGGAGGCTATGGCTACACCTTC.

This sequence joins TRBV5-1 and TRBJ1-5; D remains ambiguous. There are 15 residues in the CDR3. Trimming removed 0 bases from V and 5 bases from J, with 12 bases in between. In germline, CDR1 is SGHRS, CDR2 YFSETQ. CDR3 sequence: CASSLGTRADQPQHF. Written as DNA, the CDR3 is TGCGCCAGCAGCTTGGGTACGAGGGCGGATCAGCCCCAGCATTTT.